This TCR beta chain was found in a study of blood T cells in healthy people across ages. Overall study findings and caveats: Naive CD4+ cells and diversity were both higher in long-lived donors than in aged donors.

Per sample, no less than 5 micrograms of total RNA were extracted. V was clipped by 3 bases and J by 3 bases, with 12 bases between them. In germline, CDR1 is SGHKS, CDR2 YYEKEE (reference sequence). The CDR3 loop spans 15 amino acids. This clonotype was found many times. The antigen remains undetermined. Alongside a J-beta primer mix, a sample-barcoded 5' primer served in a second PCR lasting about 7 to 11 cycles. One entry per CDR3 protein results from TCRdb running MiXCR on the 5' RACE reads. The sample shows more than 800,000 distinct CDR3 sequences, 29% of them seen only once. The sample comprised blood. The rearrangement uses TRBV5-5 and TRBJ1-4; TRBD1 might be the D (6 bases). The sequence was collected from a woman over 75 in good health. The CDR3 sequence: CASSSSWTANEKLFF. The CDR3 bases are TGTGCCAGCAGCTCGTCCTGGACAGCTAATGAAAAACTGTTTTTT.